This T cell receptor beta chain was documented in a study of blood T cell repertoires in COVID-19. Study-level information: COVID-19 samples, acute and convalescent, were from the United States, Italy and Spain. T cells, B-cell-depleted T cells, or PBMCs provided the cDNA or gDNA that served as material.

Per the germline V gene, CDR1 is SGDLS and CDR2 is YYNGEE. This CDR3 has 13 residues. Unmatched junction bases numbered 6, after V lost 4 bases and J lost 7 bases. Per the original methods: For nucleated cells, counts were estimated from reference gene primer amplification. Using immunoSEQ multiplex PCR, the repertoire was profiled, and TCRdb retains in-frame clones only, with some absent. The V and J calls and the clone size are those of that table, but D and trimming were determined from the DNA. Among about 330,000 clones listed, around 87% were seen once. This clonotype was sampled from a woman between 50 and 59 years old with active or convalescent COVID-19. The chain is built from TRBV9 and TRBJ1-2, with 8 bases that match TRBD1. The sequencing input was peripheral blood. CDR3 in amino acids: CASSPDRVTGYTF. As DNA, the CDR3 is TGTGCCAGCAGCCCGGACAGGGTAACTGGCTACACCTTC. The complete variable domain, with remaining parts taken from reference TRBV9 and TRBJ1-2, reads DSGVTQTPKHLITATGQRVTLRCSPRSGDLSVYWYQQSLDQGLQFLIQYYNGEERAKGNILERFSAQQFPDLHSELNLSSLELGDSALYFCASSPDRVTGYTFGSGTRLTVV.